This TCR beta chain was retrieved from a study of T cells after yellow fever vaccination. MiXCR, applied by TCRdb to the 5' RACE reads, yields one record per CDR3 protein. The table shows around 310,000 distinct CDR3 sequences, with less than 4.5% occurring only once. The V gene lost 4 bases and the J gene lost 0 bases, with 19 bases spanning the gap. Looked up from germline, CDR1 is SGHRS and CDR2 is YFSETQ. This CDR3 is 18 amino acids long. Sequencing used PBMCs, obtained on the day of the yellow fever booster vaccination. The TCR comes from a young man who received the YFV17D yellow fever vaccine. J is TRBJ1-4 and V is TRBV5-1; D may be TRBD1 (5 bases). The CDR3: CASSRLIGAASTNEKLFF. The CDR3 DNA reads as TGCGCCAGCAGCAGGCTGATAGGGGCGGCTTCAACTAATGAAAAACTGTTTTTT.